At least ten counts were recorded for the clone carrying this T cell receptor beta chain. Its specificity is unknown. These data originate in a study of Graves' ophthalmopathy and Graves' hyperthyroidism. As for the study in general: Calling hyperthyroidism stable required that no ophthalmopathy show up within 18 months of follow-up.

From RNA, the CDR3 regions of TCR beta chains were amplified and sequenced. First-round RT-PCR used HTBI primers; second-round multiplex PCR followed. MiXCR, run by TCRdb on the multiplex PCR reads, gives a single entry per CDR3 protein. The data contain approximately 540,000 distinct CDR3 sequences, under 45% of them singletons. Regarding the study as a whole: Ophthalmopathy could be told apart from stable hyperthyroidism by a 13-signature model (87.88% sensitivity, about 80% specificity).

Included hyperthyroidism patients were aged 18 to 65 and newly diagnosed (under 2 months' duration). Germline CDR1 DFQATT, CDR2 SNEGSKA (reference sequence). The length of the CDR3 is 15 residues. With V trimmed by 0 bases and J by 5 bases, 4 bases remained unmatched. The receptor was derived from an adult man with Graves' hyperthyroidism. The chain has TRBV20-1 and TRBJ2-7, with 13 bases lining up with TRBD2. The sample was peripheral blood or thyroid tissue (not recorded which). CDR3 DNA: TGCAGTGCTAGAGAACTAGCGGGGGGGCTACACGAGCAGTACTTC. Protein sequence: CSARELAGGLHEQYF.